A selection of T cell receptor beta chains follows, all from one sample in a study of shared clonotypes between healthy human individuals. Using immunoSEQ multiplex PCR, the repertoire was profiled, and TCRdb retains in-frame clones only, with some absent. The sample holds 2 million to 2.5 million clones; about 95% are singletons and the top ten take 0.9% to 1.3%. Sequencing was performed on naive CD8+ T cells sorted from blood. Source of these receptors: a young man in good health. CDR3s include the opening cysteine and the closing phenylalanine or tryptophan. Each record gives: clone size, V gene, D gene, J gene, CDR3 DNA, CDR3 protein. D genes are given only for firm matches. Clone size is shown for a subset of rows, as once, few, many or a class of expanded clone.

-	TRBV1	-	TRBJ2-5	TGCACCAGCAGCCAAGGGACAGGGGGCGAGGAGACCCAGTACTTC	CTSSQGTGGEETQYF
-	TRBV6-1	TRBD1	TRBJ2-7	TGTGCCAGCAGTGTCCGGGACAGTACCTACGAGCAGTACTTC	CASSVRDSTYEQYF
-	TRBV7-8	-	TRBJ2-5	TGTGCCAGCAGCTGGAACAGGGGAGGAGAGACCCAGTACTTC	CASSWNRGGETQYF
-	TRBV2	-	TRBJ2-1	TGTGCCAGCACCCCCCCAGGCCTGCCGTACAATGAGCAGTTCTTC	CASTPPGLPYNEQFF
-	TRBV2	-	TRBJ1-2	TGTGCCAGCAGTGAAAATTCGGGTTATGAATTGGGTGGCTACACCTTC	CASSENSGYELGGYTF
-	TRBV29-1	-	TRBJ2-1	TGCAGCGTTGTACGAGGCAATGAGCAGTTCTTC	CSVVRGNEQFF
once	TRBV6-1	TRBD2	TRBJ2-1	TGTGCTTTATACTCAGCGGGGTACAATGAGCAGTTCTTC	CALYSAGYNEQFF
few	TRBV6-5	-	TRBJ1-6	TGTGCCAGCAACGCGGGACACGGGGATCGACTCCTCCACTTT	CASNAGHGDRLLHF
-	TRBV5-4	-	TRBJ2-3	TGTGCCAGCAGCGCTCGGACAGGAGGGACAGATACGCAGTATTTT	CASSARTGGTDTQYF
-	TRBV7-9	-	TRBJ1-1	TGTGCCAGCAGCCCACCGAGGAGCTCACGCACTGAAGCTTTCTTT	CASSPPRSSRTEAFF
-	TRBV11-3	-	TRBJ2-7	TGTGCCAGCAGCTTAGGGCCCAACTCCTACGAGCAGTACTTC	CASSLGPNSYEQYF
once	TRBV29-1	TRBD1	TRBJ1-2	TGCAGCGTGCCGGGACAGGGGGATGGCTACACCTTC	CSVPGQGDGYTF
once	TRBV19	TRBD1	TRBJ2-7	TGTGCCAGTAGTAGCCGGTACAGGGGCACCTACGAGCAGTACTTC	CASSSRYRGTYEQYF
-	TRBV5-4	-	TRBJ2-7	TGTGCCAGCAGCACGATAGGAGGGGTAAGGGACGAGCAGTACTTC	CASSTIGGVRDEQYF
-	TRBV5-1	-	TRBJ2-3	TGCGCCAGCAGCTTGGTCGGATTAACCACTAGCACAGATACGCAGTATTTT	CASSLVGLTTSTDTQYF
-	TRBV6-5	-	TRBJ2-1	TGTGCCAGCAGACCACTAGCAGGCAATGAGCAGTTCTTC	CASRPLAGNEQFF
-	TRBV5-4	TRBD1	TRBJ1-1	TGTGCCAGCAGCTTTCAGGGGGGAGGGAACACTGAAGCTTTCTTT	CASSFQGGGNTEAFF
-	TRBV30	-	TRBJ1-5	TGTGCCTGGAGTCCAGGGAATGGCAATCAGCCCCAGCATTTT	CAWSPGNGNQPQHF
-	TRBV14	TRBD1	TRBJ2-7	TGTGCCAGCAGCCAAGGGAGGACAGGGCACTACGAGCAGTACTTC	CASSQGRTGHYEQYF
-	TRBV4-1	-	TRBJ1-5	TGCGCCAGCAGCCAAACACCTTATCAGCCCCAGCATTTT	CASSQTPYQPQHF
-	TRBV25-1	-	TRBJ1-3	TGTGCCAGCAGTCTTGGCGATAGCTCTGGAAACACCATATATTTT	CASSLGDSSGNTIYF
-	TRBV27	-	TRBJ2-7	TGTGCCAGCAGTATGGGACTGATGTCCTACGAGCAGTACTTC	CASSMGLMSYEQYF
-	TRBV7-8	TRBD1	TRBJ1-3	TGTGCCAGCAGTCTCGTGGATCCCGGGACAGTATATGGAAACACCATATATTTT	CASSLVDPGTVYGNTIYF
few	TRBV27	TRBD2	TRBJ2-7	TGTGCCAGCAGTTTAAGGGGACTAGCGGGAGAGGACGAGCAGTACTTC	CASSLRGLAGEDEQYF
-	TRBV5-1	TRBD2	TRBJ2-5	TGCGCCAGCAGCCCCGGACTAGCGGGGGAAGAGACCCAGTACTTC	CASSPGLAGEETQYF
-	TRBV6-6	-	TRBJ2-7	TGTGCCAGCAGTTACTCGACAGCTTACGAGCAGTACTTC	CASSYSTAYEQYF
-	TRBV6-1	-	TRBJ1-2	TGTGCCAGCAGTGAAGAAGACAAGCTGTTATACTATGGCTACACCTTC	CASSEEDKLLYYGYTF
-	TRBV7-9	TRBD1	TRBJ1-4	TGTGCCAGCAGCGACCAGGGGGCGGCTAATGAAAAACTGTTTTTT	CASSDQGAANEKLFF
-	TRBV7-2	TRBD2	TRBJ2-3	TGTGCCAGCAGCTTTATTAGCGGGGGGGCCTTAGATACGCAGTATTTT	CASSFISGGALDTQYF
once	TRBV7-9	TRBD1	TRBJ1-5	TGTGCCAGCAGCTTAGAGTGGGGGACAGGAGAAAATCAGCCCCAGCATTTT	CASSLEWGTGENQPQHF
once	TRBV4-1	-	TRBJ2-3	TGCGCCAGCAGCTCTAGACGAAGTACCCCAGATACGCAGTATTTT	CASSSRRSTPDTQYF
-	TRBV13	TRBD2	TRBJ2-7	TGTGCCAGCACCCTTAGTATGTATAGCGGGATTGACGAGCAGTACTTC	CASTLSMYSGIDEQYF
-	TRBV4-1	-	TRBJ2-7	TGCGCCAGCAGCCCGCGGGGGACACAATACGAGCAGTACTTC	CASSPRGTQYEQYF
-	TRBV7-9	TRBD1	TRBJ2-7	TGTGCCAGCAGCAGTACCGGGACAGGGGACTACGAGCAGTACTTC	CASSSTGTGDYEQYF
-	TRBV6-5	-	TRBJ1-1	TGTGCCAGCAGCTATAACATGAACACTGAAGCTTTCTTT	CASSYNMNTEAFF
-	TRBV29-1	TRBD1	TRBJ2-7	TGCAGCGTTGAAGATGACAGGGTTCCGGGAGAGCAGTACTTC	CSVEDDRVPGEQYF
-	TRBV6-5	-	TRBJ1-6	TGTGCCAGCAGTTACTCCCACAGGACTTCACCCCTCCACTTT	CASSYSHRTSPLHF
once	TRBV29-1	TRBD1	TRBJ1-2	TGCAGCGTTGTCGACAGGGGCGATGGCTACACCTTC	CSVVDRGDGYTF